A selection of T cell receptor beta chains follows, all from one sample in a study of blood T cells in healthy people across ages. TCRdb reprocessed the 5' RACE reads via MiXCR and lists one record per CDR3 protein. The data hold some 760,000 distinct CDR3 sequences, with more than 20% observed a single time. These sequences were also reported in another study, on T cells of mothers and their children.

The material sequenced was blood. The receptors originated from a boy aged 10-17 years in good health. Both conserved end residues are part of each CDR3. The D gene is left open where the match is weak. Size tells how often a clone was seen (once, few, many) or the class of an expanded clone, and some rows leave it out.

abundance,v_gene,j_gene,d_gene,CDR3aa,CDR3nt
NA,TRBV7-9,TRBJ2-1,TRBD1,CASSPIRDRAYNEQFF,TGTGCCAGCAGCCCCATACGAGACAGGGCCTACAATGAGCAGTTCTTC
NA,TRBV12-5,TRBJ1-2,TRBD1,CASAQGANYGYTF,TGTGCTAGTGCACAGGGGGCAAACTATGGCTACACCTTC
few,TRBV20-1,TRBJ2-3,TRBD2,CSARLGASGSRTDTQYF,TGCAGTGCTAGGCTGGGGGCTAGCGGGAGTCGAACAGATACGCAGTATTTT
few,TRBV29-1,TRBJ2-6,NA,CSVETVTGGANVLTF,TGCAGCGTTGAAACGGTGACGGGTGGGGCCAACGTCCTGACTTTC
NA,TRBV11-2,TRBJ2-1,TRBD2,CASSFKAGAEYNEQFF,TGTGCCAGCAGCTTCAAGGCGGGAGCGGAATACAATGAGCAGTTCTTC
NA,TRBV28,TRBJ2-5,NA,CASSLWTVQETQYF,TGTGCCAGCAGTTTATGGACAGTACAAGAGACCCAGTACTTC
few,TRBV19,TRBJ1-2,TRBD1,CASSPDRGRSYGYTF,TGTGCCAGTAGTCCGGACAGGGGGCGTAGCTATGGCTACACCTTC
many,TRBV5-1,TRBJ2-5,NA,CASSLEGVEETQYF,TGCGCCAGCAGCTTGGAGGGGGTAGAAGAGACCCAGTACTTC
few,TRBV5-1,TRBJ1-6,NA,CASSPGLRDSPLHF,TGCGCCAGCAGCCCGGGGCTTCGTGATTCACCCCTCCACTTT
NA,TRBV6-5,TRBJ1-2,NA,CARGGMRYGYTF,TGTGCCAGGGGCGGGATGCGGTATGGCTACACCTTC
NA,TRBV3-1,TRBJ2-3,NA,CASSRTVKGDTQYF,TGTGCCAGCAGTCGGACAGTGAAGGGGGATACGCAGTATTTT
NA,TRBV15,TRBJ2-5,NA,CATSRDLGVGETQYF,TGTGCCACCAGCAGAGATTTAGGTGTAGGGGAGACCCAGTACTTC
few,TRBV29-1,TRBJ2-7,TRBD1,CSVKQGADYEQYF,TGCAGCGTCAAACAGGGGGCCGACTACGAGCAGTACTTC
NA,TRBV18,TRBJ2-5,TRBD2,CASSPDFTSGGEETQYF,TGTGCCAGCTCACCGGATTTTACTAGCGGGGGGGAAGAGACCCAGTACTTC
few,TRBV11-2,TRBJ2-1,NA,CASSNTISSYNEQFF,TGTGCCAGCAGCAACACCATTAGCTCCTACAATGAGCAGTTCTTC
NA,TRBV29-1,TRBJ1-1,NA,CSVDQGVVNTEAFF,TGCAGCGTTGATCAGGGAGTTGTGAACACTGAAGCTTTCTTT
few,TRBV21-1,TRBJ2-2,NA,CASSKGGLHFPQLFF,TGTGCCAGCAGCAAAGGGGGACTCCACTTCCCTCAACTGTTTTTT
few,TRBV20-1,TRBJ2-7,TRBD2,CSARVVAGDFYEQYF,TGCAGTGCTAGAGTTGTAGCGGGAGATTTCTACGAGCAGTACTTC
NA,TRBV9,TRBJ2-1,NA,CASSVSNGPNNEQFF,TGTGCCAGCAGCGTGTCAAACGGACCTAACAATGAGCAGTTCTTC
few,TRBV24-1,TRBJ1-2,NA,CATNEGSYYGYTF,TGTGCCACCAATGAAGGGTCCTACTATGGCTACACCTTC
NA,TRBV12-3/TRBV12-4,TRBJ1-1,NA,CASSRSRGSNTEAFF,TGTGCCAGCAGCCGGAGCAGGGGATCGAACACTGAAGCTTTCTTT
NA,TRBV7-9,TRBJ2-5,NA,CASSPVGGLEETQYF,TGTGCCAGCAGCCCCGTGGGGGGCTTGGAAGAGACCCAGTACTTC
NA,TRBV4-2,TRBJ1-1,NA,CASSQAGGMNTEAFF,TGTGCCAGCAGCCAAGCCGGGGGCATGAACACTGAAGCTTTCTTT
NA,TRBV14,TRBJ1-2,NA,CASSQEGEEGALNYGYTF,TGTGCCAGCAGCCAAGAGGGTGAGGAGGGCGCGCTTAACTATGGCTACACCTTC
NA,TRBV29-1,TRBJ2-7,TRBD2,CSVSAGEDYEQYF,TGCAGCGTGTCAGCGGGGGAAGACTACGAGCAGTACTTC
many,TRBV7-9,TRBJ2-6,NA,CASSSRGSGANVLTF,TGTGCCAGCAGCTCACGTGGCTCTGGGGCCAACGTCCTGACTTTC
NA,TRBV29-1,TRBJ1-2,NA,CSVITGIDYGYTF,TGCAGCGTTATTACAGGGATCGACTATGGCTACACCTTC
NA,TRBV20-1,TRBJ2-7,TRBD2,CSAGSGASSYEQYF,TGCAGTGCTGGTAGCGGGGCGAGCTCCTACGAGCAGTACTTC
few,TRBV5-1,TRBJ2-3,TRBD1,CASRPNRGFTDTRYF,TGCGCCAGCAGGCCGAACAGGGGATTCACAGATACGCGGTATTTT
NA,TRBV18,TRBJ2-1,NA,CASSEVVQGGLNEQFF,TGTGCCAGCTCAGAAGTCGTCCAGGGCGGATTAAATGAGCAGTTCTTC
NA,TRBV6-1,TRBJ1-1,NA,CASMPGHNTEAFF,TGTGCCAGCATGCCGGGACACAACACTGAAGCTTTCTTT
few,TRBV24-1,TRBJ2-2,NA,CATSAGLLYTGELFF,TGTGCCACCAGTGCGGGACTCCTTTACACCGGGGAGCTGTTTTTT
few,TRBV12-5,TRBJ2-7,NA,CASGFGGSYEQYF,TGTGCTAGTGGTTTTGGGGGCTCCTACGAGCAGTACTTC